This TCR beta chain was documented in a study of shared clonotypes between healthy human individuals. General study results and limits: The four-donor shared clonotypes exceeded non-shared clonotypes in generation probability, with non-shared ones scoring lower.

In replicate PCRs of sorted subsets, roughly 210 ng DNA, approximately 30,000 T cell genomes, was used. Sequenced by immunoSEQ multiplex PCR; TCRdb stores in-frame clones only, minus some. Among 2 million to 2.5 million clones listed, approximately 93% were seen once. As to this clone: Antigen specificity is unknown.

Input material: naive CD4+ T cells from PBMCs. Subset defined: CD45RA+ positively selected. The TCR sequence derives from a young man in good health. Some clones in this sample may be carry-over from other donors' samples.

CDR3 DNA: TGCGCCAGCAGCAAGGGACAGGGAATTTCAAGAGATACGCAGTATTTT. This translates into CASSKGQGISRDTQYF. The J gene is TRBJ2-3, the V gene TRBV5-1; 9 bases agree with TRBD1. V shed 4 bases, J shed 5 bases, and the junction held 11 bases outside the gene matches. Germline V gene sequence: CDR1 SGHRS, CDR2 YFSETQ. The CDR3 covers 16 residues.